The rows below give T cell receptor beta chains drawn from one sample of a study of blood T cell repertoires in COVID-19. The data were produced by immunoSEQ multiplex PCR, yet TCRdb's version contains in-frame clones alone and is incomplete. The sample lists 250,000 to 350,000 clones, more than 80% occurring once. Sequencing was performed on peripheral blood. The receptors come from a man younger than 35 who had recovered from COVID-19. Both conserved end residues are part of each CDR3. D genes are given only for firm matches. Where a row states a size, it is once, few, many or the class of an expanded clone; other rows omit it.

>TRBV27|TRBJ2-1|NA|NA
CASSLYRYNEQFF
TGTGCCAGCAGTTTATACAGATACAATGAGCAGTTCTTC
>TRBV27|TRBJ1-3|NA|NA
CASSLGGAGNTIYF
TGTGCCAGCAGTTTAGGGGGGGCTGGAAACACCATATATTTT
>TRBV7-2|TRBJ2-5|NA|NA
CASSLDRGGETQYF
TGTGCCAGCAGCTTAGACAGGGGAGGAGAGACCCAGTACTTC
>TRBV10-2|TRBJ1-2|NA|NA
CASSEKYPRGNYGYTF
TGCGCCAGCAGTGAGAAATATCCGAGGGGGAACTATGGCTACACCTTC
>TRBV6-2/TRBV6-3|TRBJ2-1|once|TRBD2
CASSSGGGRFEQFF
TGTGCCAGCAGTTCCGGGGGGGGCCGGTTTGAGCAGTTCTTC
>TRBV5-1|TRBJ2-5|NA|NA
CASSSPPEETQYF
TGCGCCAGCAGCTCCCCCCCCGAGGAGACCCAGTACTTC
>TRBV4-1|TRBJ1-2|NA|NA
CASSQDGAGNGYTF
TGCGCCAGCAGCCAAGATGGGGCGGGGAATGGCTACACCTTC
>TRBV20-1|TRBJ2-5|NA|NA
CSASDSTAQETQYF
TGCAGTGCTAGTGATAGCACCGCCCAAGAGACCCAGTACTTC
>TRBV19|TRBJ2-1|NA|TRBD2
CASSIPSGSYNEQFF
TGTGCCAGTAGTATACCTAGCGGCTCCTACAATGAGCAGTTCTTC
>TRBV10-1|TRBJ1-5|NA|TRBD1
CASSSGQGLLHF
TGCGCCAGCAGCTCCGGACAGGGCCTACTTCATTTT
>TRBV29-1|TRBJ2-1|NA|NA
CSLRDFSGEQFF
TGCAGCCTACGGGACTTCTCCGGGGAGCAGTTCTTC
>TRBV25-1|TRBJ2-7|NA|TRBD2
CASSDLAGGSYEQYF
TGTGCCAGCAGTGACTTAGCGGGGGGATCCTACGAGCAGTACTTC
>TRBV19|TRBJ2-7|NA|TRBD1
CASSQDRASYEQYF
TGTGCCAGTAGCCAGGACAGGGCGAGCTACGAGCAGTACTTC
>TRBV19|TRBJ2-1|NA|NA
CASSMSGPESWNEQFF
TGTGCCAGTAGTATGTCAGGGCCGGAGTCGTGGAATGAGCAGTTCTTC
>TRBV27|TRBJ2-2|once|TRBD2
CASSSGLAVNTGELFF
TGTGCCAGCAGTTCGGGACTAGCCGTGAACACCGGGGAGCTGTTTTTT
>TRBV6-5|TRBJ2-7|NA|NA
CASSPPVGIEQYF
TGTGCCAGCAGTCCACCGGTCGGGATCGAGCAGTACTTC
>TRBV21-1|TRBJ1-2|NA|NA
CASSKEEGADGYTF
TGTGCCAGCAGCAAAGAGGAGGGGGCGGATGGCTACACCTTC
>TRBV5-1|TRBJ2-1|NA|NA
CASSLSSRGHRYNEQFF
TGCGCCAGCAGCTTGAGTAGTCGAGGACACCGCTACAATGAGCAGTTCTTC
>TRBV7-9|TRBJ2-5|NA|TRBD1
CASSSLLGQGAETQYF
TGTGCCAGCAGCTCCCTCCTAGGACAGGGGGCAGAGACCCAGTACTTC
>TRBV27|TRBJ2-7|NA|TRBD1
CASSLRAGGASYEQYF
TGTGCCAGCAGTTTGCGGGCAGGGGGCGCGTCCTACGAGCAGTACTTC
>TRBV2|TRBJ1-4|NA|TRBD1
CASNNRGATNEKLFF
TGTGCCAGCAATAACAGGGGTGCAACTAATGAAAAACTGTTTTTT
>TRBV19|TRBJ1-5|NA|TRBD1
CASSMDRFNQPQHF
TGTGCCAGTAGTATGGACAGGTTCAATCAGCCCCAGCATTTT
>TRBV11-3|TRBJ1-4|NA|NA
CASSLRGQSLNEKLFF
TGTGCCAGCAGCCTAAGAGGACAGTCGCTAAATGAAAAACTGTTTTTT
>TRBV4-1|TRBJ2-7|NA|NA
CASSQESDFPTYEQYF
TGCGCCAGCAGCCAAGAGTCGGACTTTCCGACCTACGAGCAGTACTTC
>TRBV3-1/TRBV3-2|TRBJ1-1|NA|TRBD1
CASSLITGGGTEAFF
TGTGCCAGCAGCCTTATTACAGGGGGCGGGACTGAAGCTTTCTTT
>TRBV5-1|TRBJ2-7|NA|NA
CASSLSASREIYEQYF
TGCGCCAGCAGCTTGTCCGCTAGCCGCGAGATTTACGAGCAGTACTTC
>TRBV6-5|TRBJ1-1|NA|TRBD1
CASNQQGGSEAFF
TGTGCCAGCAACCAGCAGGGGGGCTCTGAAGCTTTCTTT
>TRBV11-2|TRBJ1-6|few|NA
CASSLVPHGSSYNSPLHF
TGTGCCAGCAGCTTAGTTCCCCACGGGAGCTCCTATAATTCACCCCTCCACTTT
>TRBV9|TRBJ2-5|NA|TRBD2
CASSVEGLAGMETQYF
TGTGCCAGCAGCGTAGAAGGACTAGCGGGGATGGAGACCCAGTACTTC
>TRBV4-3|TRBJ2-2|NA|TRBD1
CASSQEPGQGTTGELFF
TGCGCCAGCAGCCAAGAACCGGGACAGGGAACCACCGGGGAGCTGTTTTTT
>TRBV2|TRBJ2-1|NA|TRBD2
CASSEAMGLAAYNEQFF
TGTGCCAGCAGTGAAGCGATGGGACTAGCGGCTTACAATGAGCAGTTCTTC
>TRBV24-1|TRBJ2-2|NA|TRBD2
CATSDLPGGPNTGELFF
TGTGCCACCAGTGATCTTCCGGGAGGACCGAACACCGGGGAGCTGTTTTTT
>TRBV6-2/TRBV6-3|TRBJ1-5|NA|NA
CASSRVQQGPRQPQHF
TGTGCCAGCAGTCGAGTTCAGCAGGGTCCCCGTCAGCCCCAGCATTTT
>TRBV6-5|TRBJ2-7|few|TRBD2
CACGTSGAYEQYF
TGTGCCTGCGGGACTAGCGGAGCCTACGAGCAGTACTTC
>TRBV18|TRBJ2-1|NA|TRBD2
CASSPYGRPYNEQFF
TGTGCCAGCTCACCATACGGGAGGCCCTACAATGAGCAGTTCTTC
>TRBV12-3/TRBV12-4|TRBJ2-1|NA|NA
CASSLAQGNEQFF
TGTGCCAGCAGTTTAGCCCAGGGGAATGAGCAGTTCTTC
>TRBV6-5|TRBJ2-7|NA|NA
CASVWGPSYEQYF
TGTGCCAGCGTCTGGGGGCCCTCCTACGAGCAGTACTTC
>TRBV7-6|TRBJ2-7|once|NA
CASSLVGGYEQYF
TGTGCCAGCAGCTTAGTCGGGGGCTACGAGCAGTACTTC
>TRBV5-6|TRBJ1-2|once|NA
CASSLGHGYTF
TGTGCCAGCAGCTTGGGGCACGGCTACACCTTC
>TRBV4-1|TRBJ2-7|once|TRBD2
CASSQTLAGGSYEQYF
TGCGCCAGCAGCCAAACACTAGCGGGAGGCTCCTACGAGCAGTACTTC
>TRBV12-3/TRBV12-4|TRBJ1-2|NA|NA
CASSFWGGDGYTF
TGTGCCAGCAGCTTCTGGGGGGGTGATGGCTACACCTTC
>TRBV7-2|TRBJ2-7|NA|NA
CASSLIAATYEQYF
TGTGCCAGCAGCCTGATAGCAGCGACCTACGAGCAGTACTTC
>TRBV6-5|TRBJ1-2|NA|TRBD1
CASRNTGGEGYTF
TGTGCCAGCAGGAACACAGGGGGGGAAGGCTACACCTTC
>TRBV2|TRBJ1-5|few|NA
CASSESGSNQPQHF
TGTGCCAGCAGTGAGTCAGGTAGCAATCAGCCCCAGCATTTT